A selection of T cell receptor beta chains follows, all from one sample in a study of breast tumors, draining lymph nodes, adjacent tissues. Each CDR3 protein gets one entry after TCRdb re-called the multiplex PCR reads with MiXCR. Among about 140,000 distinct CDR3 sequences listed, 30% to 35% were seen once. Sequencing was performed on axillary lymph node tissue. The receptor source for this set is a female donor with breast cancer. Some clones in this sample may be carry-over from other donors' samples. CDR3s include the opening cysteine and the closing phenylalanine or tryptophan. Each record gives: J gene, clone size, V gene, D gene, CDR3 DNA, CDR3 protein. A D gene is named only where the DNA matches it firmly. Clone size is stated in some rows and not others, as once, few, many or a class when expanded.

j_call: TRBJ2-2; clone_size: many; v_call: TRBV4-2; d_call: TRBD1; cdr3_nt: TGTGCCAGCAGCCAATGGGACAGTTCGTCCGGGGAGCTGTTTTTT; cdr3_aa: CASSQWDSSSGELFF
j_call: TRBJ1-6; clone_size: many; v_call: TRBV14; d_call: TRBD1; cdr3_nt: TGTGCCAGCAGCCAACGGACAGGGAAATCACCCCTCCACTTT; cdr3_aa: CASSQRTGKSPLHF
j_call: TRBJ1-6; clone_size: -; v_call: TRBV5-8; d_call: TRBD1; cdr3_nt: TGTGCCAGCAGCTTGGGGACAGGGGCCACGCCGCCCCTCCACTTT; cdr3_aa: CASSLGTGATPPLHF
j_call: TRBJ1-1; clone_size: -; v_call: TRBV29-1; d_call: -; cdr3_nt: TGCAGCGGGGACAAAATGAACACTGAAGCTTTCTTT; cdr3_aa: CSGDKMNTEAFF
j_call: TRBJ1-2; clone_size: many; v_call: TRBV6-6; d_call: -; cdr3_nt: TGTGCCAGCAGTCCGCCCGACTTGGGCCCCTTCTTC; cdr3_aa: CASSPPDLGPFF
j_call: TRBJ2-7; clone_size: -; v_call: TRBV24-1; d_call: TRBD1; cdr3_nt: TGTGCCACCAGTGATTTGCTGGGACAGGGTATCCACGAGCAGTACTTC; cdr3_aa: CATSDLLGQGIHEQYF
j_call: TRBJ2-2; clone_size: -; v_call: TRBV5-8; d_call: -; cdr3_nt: TGTGCCAGCAGCTTGGGCCACCCGAACACCGGGGAGCTGTTTTTT; cdr3_aa: CASSLGHPNTGELFF
j_call: TRBJ1-2; clone_size: many; v_call: TRBV2; d_call: -; cdr3_nt: TGTGCCAGCAGTGACCTAGGAAGACAGCGTGGTGGCTACACCTTC; cdr3_aa: CASSDLGRQRGGYTF
j_call: TRBJ2-2; clone_size: few; v_call: TRBV28; d_call: TRBD2; cdr3_nt: TGTGCCAGCAATTCGGGGGGGGACTGGACCGGGGAGCTGTTTTTT; cdr3_aa: CASNSGGDWTGELFF
j_call: TRBJ2-7; clone_size: many; v_call: TRBV6-1; d_call: -; cdr3_nt: TGTGCCAGCAGAAGCACTATGATCTCCTACGAGCAGTACTTC; cdr3_aa: CASRSTMISYEQYF
j_call: TRBJ1-5; clone_size: -; v_call: TRBV6-5; d_call: TRBD1; cdr3_nt: TGTGCCAGCAAACCAAGACAGGGGTGGGGCTTATATGGCAATCAGCCCCAGCATTTT; cdr3_aa: CASKPRQGWGLYGNQPQHF
j_call: TRBJ1-3; clone_size: few; v_call: TRBV9; d_call: -; cdr3_nt: TGTGCCAGCAGCTCGCCCCCAGGGGCGGGTACCGGAAACACCATATATTTT; cdr3_aa: CASSSPPGAGTGNTIYF
j_call: TRBJ1-4; clone_size: many; v_call: TRBV3-1; d_call: -; cdr3_nt: TGTGCCAGCAGCCAAGAGGCAGGGGCAACTAATGAAAAACTGTTTTTT; cdr3_aa: CASSQEAGATNEKLFF
j_call: TRBJ1-1; clone_size: few; v_call: TRBV11-1; d_call: -; cdr3_nt: TGTGCCAGCAAGCTTAATTGGGGGACTGAAGCTTTCTTT; cdr3_aa: CASKLNWGTEAFF
j_call: TRBJ2-7; clone_size: many; v_call: TRBV6-1; d_call: TRBD1; cdr3_nt: TGTGCCAGCAGTGACTTCGGGGACAGGGGCGACGAGCAGTACTTC; cdr3_aa: CASSDFGDRGDEQYF
j_call: TRBJ1-1; clone_size: -; v_call: TRBV2; d_call: -; cdr3_nt: TGTGCCAGCAGTGTCTTGGACGCCACTGAAGCTTTCTTT; cdr3_aa: CASSVLDATEAFF
j_call: TRBJ1-5; clone_size: -; v_call: TRBV20-1; d_call: TRBD1; cdr3_nt: TGCAGTTCCTCGACAGGGGCAGGCTGCAATCAGCCCCAGCATTTT; cdr3_aa: CSSSTGAGCNQPQHF
j_call: TRBJ2-5; clone_size: many; v_call: TRBV7-2; d_call: TRBD2; cdr3_nt: TGTGCCAGCAGCTTAGATAGCGGGTACCAAGAGACCCAGTACTTC; cdr3_aa: CASSLDSGYQETQYF
j_call: TRBJ1-6; clone_size: many; v_call: TRBV6-2/TRBV6-3; d_call: -; cdr3_nt: TGTGCCAGCAGTCACTCGAAAGTGCAGCGCGTAAATTCACCCCTCCACTTT; cdr3_aa: CASSHSKVQRVNSPLHF
j_call: TRBJ2-5; clone_size: many; v_call: TRBV2; d_call: TRBD2; cdr3_nt: TGTGCCAGCTTACAGGCGGGCGACCTAGCGGGGGAGACCCAGTACTTC; cdr3_aa: CASLQAGDLAGETQYF
j_call: TRBJ1-2; clone_size: many; v_call: TRBV4-2; d_call: TRBD1; cdr3_nt: TGTGCCAGCAGCCAAGGAGGGGCAACCCGGGACAGGGTTTACGGCTACACCTTC; cdr3_aa: CASSQGGATRDRVYGYTF
j_call: TRBJ2-7; clone_size: many; v_call: TRBV5-1; d_call: -; cdr3_nt: TGCGCCAGCAGCTTAAGAGCGGCTGGGACCCCCTACGAGCAGTACTTC; cdr3_aa: CASSLRAAGTPYEQYF
j_call: TRBJ1-2; clone_size: many; v_call: TRBV5-1; d_call: TRBD1; cdr3_nt: TGCGCCAGCAGCTTGGATCCGGGACAGGGAGTCTACACCTTC; cdr3_aa: CASSLDPGQGVYTF
j_call: TRBJ1-3; clone_size: many; v_call: TRBV7-2; d_call: -; cdr3_nt: TGTGCCAGCAGGACCATACACTCTGGAAACACCATATATTTT; cdr3_aa: CASRTIHSGNTIYF
j_call: TRBJ1-6; clone_size: -; v_call: TRBV5-6; d_call: -; cdr3_nt: TGTGCCAGCAACGGCTGGGGAACTAGTTCACCCCTCCACTTT; cdr3_aa: CASNGWGTSSPLHF
j_call: TRBJ1-2; clone_size: many; v_call: TRBV2; d_call: -; cdr3_nt: TGTGCCAGCAGTGAACAATCGGGGATTGGCTACACCTTC; cdr3_aa: CASSEQSGIGYTF
j_call: TRBJ2-4; clone_size: -; v_call: TRBV3-1; d_call: -; cdr3_nt: TGTGCCAGCAGCCAAAAGTTAGCCAAAAACATTCAGTACTTC; cdr3_aa: CASSQKLAKNIQYF
j_call: TRBJ1-1; clone_size: -; v_call: TRBV14; d_call: -; cdr3_nt: TGTGCCAGCAGCCCAGTTTTGGAGGCTTTCTTT; cdr3_aa: CASSPVLEAFF
j_call: TRBJ2-3; clone_size: many; v_call: TRBV5-1; d_call: TRBD1; cdr3_nt: TGCGCCAGCAGCTTGGATAGACAGGGGACGCAGTATTTT; cdr3_aa: CASSLDRQGTQYF
j_call: TRBJ1-3; clone_size: many; v_call: TRBV5-5; d_call: TRBD1; cdr3_nt: TGTGCCAGCAGCTTCTTACAGGGGGCAGATGGAAACACCATATATTTT; cdr3_aa: CASSFLQGADGNTIYF
j_call: TRBJ1-2; clone_size: many; v_call: TRBV4-1; d_call: TRBD1; cdr3_nt: TGCGCCAGCTCCGGGACAGGTTCGAACTATGGCTACACCTTC; cdr3_aa: CASSGTGSNYGYTF
j_call: TRBJ1-2; clone_size: many; v_call: TRBV19; d_call: TRBD1; cdr3_nt: TGTGCCAGTAGCAAACAGGGGGCCAGCTATGGCTACACCTTC; cdr3_aa: CASSKQGASYGYTF
j_call: TRBJ2-5; clone_size: -; v_call: TRBV12-3/TRBV12-4; d_call: TRBD2; cdr3_nt: TGTGCCAGCAGTTTCAATTCGCGGGGGGGCCGTCAAGGGACCCAGTACTTC; cdr3_aa: CASSFNSRGGRQGTQYF
j_call: TRBJ2-2; clone_size: many; v_call: TRBV20-1; d_call: TRBD1; cdr3_nt: TGCAGTGCCCGACAGGGGGCACGAACCGGGGAGCTGTTTTTT; cdr3_aa: CSARQGARTGELFF
j_call: TRBJ2-5; clone_size: -; v_call: TRBV2; d_call: -; cdr3_nt: TGTGCCAGCATACAGGCCGAGGGCGCAGATACGCAGTACTTC; cdr3_aa: CASIQAEGADTQYF
j_call: TRBJ2-5; clone_size: -; v_call: TRBV3-1; d_call: TRBD2; cdr3_nt: TGCGCCAGCAGCCAAGAACGAGGACTCCGGGGGGAGACCCAGCACTTC; cdr3_aa: CASSQERGLRGETQHF
j_call: TRBJ2-2; clone_size: -; v_call: TRBV29-1; d_call: TRBD1; cdr3_nt: TGCAGCGTTTACAGGGGTACCGGGGAGCTGTTTTTT; cdr3_aa: CSVYRGTGELFF
j_call: TRBJ2-7; clone_size: many; v_call: TRBV29-1; d_call: TRBD1; cdr3_nt: TGCAGCGTTACGGGACAGGGAAACGAGCAGTACTTC; cdr3_aa: CSVTGQGNEQYF
j_call: TRBJ2-2; clone_size: -; v_call: TRBV20-1; d_call: TRBD1; cdr3_nt: TGCAGTGCTAGGGGGACAGGGGCCGGGGAGCTGTTTTTT; cdr3_aa: CSARGTGAGELFF
j_call: TRBJ1-2; clone_size: -; v_call: TRBV6-1; d_call: TRBD1; cdr3_nt: TGTGCCGGCAGGGACCGGGACAGACGATATGGCTACACCTTC; cdr3_aa: CAGRDRDRRYGYTF
j_call: TRBJ1-3; clone_size: many; v_call: TRBV19; d_call: TRBD1; cdr3_nt: TGTGCCAGTATTAATCCAGGGGGCATATCTGGAAACACCATATATTTT; cdr3_aa: CASINPGGISGNTIYF
j_call: TRBJ2-5; clone_size: many; v_call: TRBV5-4; d_call: TRBD2; cdr3_nt: TGTGCCAGCAGCGGGACTAGCGGGGAAGAGACCCAGTACTTC; cdr3_aa: CASSGTSGEETQYF
j_call: TRBJ2-5; clone_size: -; v_call: TRBV14; d_call: -; cdr3_nt: TGTGCCAGCAGCCAAGAGGGGCCCACACAAGAGACCCAGTACTTC; cdr3_aa: CASSQEGPTQETQYF
j_call: TRBJ2-3; clone_size: many; v_call: TRBV5-1; d_call: -; cdr3_nt: TGCGCCAGCAGGGCTGAGGTGGGGTACACAGATACGCAGTATTTT; cdr3_aa: CASRAEVGYTDTQYF
j_call: TRBJ1-3; clone_size: many; v_call: TRBV12-3/TRBV12-4; d_call: -; cdr3_nt: TGTGCCAGCACCCTGTTCGGGGGGGCTGGAAACACCATATATTTT; cdr3_aa: CASTLFGGAGNTIYF
j_call: TRBJ1-1; clone_size: few; v_call: TRBV25-1; d_call: -; cdr3_nt: TGTGCCAGCATGGGCCACCAGAACACTGAAGCTTTCTTT; cdr3_aa: CASMGHQNTEAFF
j_call: TRBJ2-5; clone_size: many; v_call: TRBV29-1; d_call: -; cdr3_nt: TGCAGCGTTGAAGATCGAGTTGGAGTAGGGGGTGAGGAGACCCAGTACTTC; cdr3_aa: CSVEDRVGVGGEETQYF
j_call: TRBJ1-2; clone_size: many; v_call: TRBV6-5; d_call: -; cdr3_nt: TGTGCCAGCAGGACACAGGCGGGAGGCTACACCTTC; cdr3_aa: CASRTQAGGYTF
j_call: TRBJ2-7; clone_size: many; v_call: TRBV3-1; d_call: -; cdr3_nt: TGTGCCAGCAGCCAAGATCGAAATGGGGGGCGATGGTACTTC; cdr3_aa: CASSQDRNGGRWYF
j_call: TRBJ2-2; clone_size: many; v_call: TRBV6-6; d_call: -; cdr3_nt: TGTGCCAGCAGTTACTCCCTCGGCAGGGAGGCCGGGGAGCTGTTTTTT; cdr3_aa: CASSYSLGREAGELFF
j_call: TRBJ2-7; clone_size: many; v_call: TRBV12-3/TRBV12-4; d_call: -; cdr3_nt: TGTGCCAGCAGCTCCGGGTCATCCTACGAGCAGTACTTC; cdr3_aa: CASSSGSSYEQYF
j_call: TRBJ2-3; clone_size: many; v_call: TRBV30; d_call: -; cdr3_nt: TGTGCCTGGAGTAGGGCGCGCACAGATACGCAGTATTTT; cdr3_aa: CAWSRARTDTQYF
j_call: TRBJ2-2; clone_size: many; v_call: TRBV12-3/TRBV12-4; d_call: TRBD2; cdr3_nt: TGTGCCAGCAGTCCTACTAGCGGGGACACCGGGGAGCTGTTTTTT; cdr3_aa: CASSPTSGDTGELFF
j_call: TRBJ1-2; clone_size: -; v_call: TRBV6-6; d_call: -; cdr3_nt: TGTGCCAGCAGTCACTCGGGACAAAATAACTATGGCTACACCTTC; cdr3_aa: CASSHSGQNNYGYTF